The rows below give T cell receptor beta chains drawn from one sample of a study of identical twins. MiXCR was run by TCRdb on the 5' RACE reads, yielding one entry per CDR3 protein. The data hold 600,000 to 850,000 distinct CDR3 sequences, with about 18% observed a single time. This sample also appeared in a second study, on T cells expressing NK-cell markers.

The specimen was PBMCs. Receptors were obtained from a young woman in good health. The CDR3 runs from the conserved cysteine through the conserved F or W. A D gene is named only where the DNA matches it firmly. Clone size is shown for a subset of rows, as once, few, many or a class of expanded clone.

>few|.|TRBV12-3/TRBV12-4|TRBJ2-1
TGTGCCAGTTTACTGGGAAGGGGCGCGGGTTACAATGAGCAGTTCTTC
CASLLGRGAGYNEQFF
>.|TRBD2|TRBV20-1|TRBJ2-7
TGCAGTGCTTCCATCGTAGCGGGGGGCTACGAGCAGTACTTC
CSASIVAGGYEQYF
>.|.|TRBV19|TRBJ1-5
TGTGCCAGTAGTATAGGGGGACAATTCAATCAGCCCCAGCATTTT
CASSIGGQFNQPQHF
>.|.|TRBV20-1|TRBJ2-3
TGCAGTGCTAGTTCTCGCACAGATACGCAGTATTTT
CSASSRTDTQYF
>few|TRBD2|TRBV6-2/TRBV6-3|TRBJ2-1
TGTGCCAGCACCCCGAGGCTAGCGGGAGAGCCATCCTACAATGAGCAGTTCTTC
CASTPRLAGEPSYNEQFF
>.|TRBD1|TRBV5-1|TRBJ1-1
TGCGCCAGCAGCAGACGGACAGGGGGCGCGGGGGACACTGAAGCTTTCTTT
CASSRRTGGAGDTEAFF
>few|.|TRBV20-1|TRBJ2-3
TGCAGTGCTCACGATGCTATACCCCGCACAGATACGCAGTATTTT
CSAHDAIPRTDTQYF
>.|.|TRBV5-5|TRBJ2-7
TGTGCCAGCAGCTTGGCCGGAGGGTTCGAGCAGTACTTC
CASSLAGGFEQYF
>.|.|TRBV19|TRBJ2-7
TGTGCCAGTAGTTTAATATTCGCCTACGAGCAGTACTTC
CASSLIFAYEQYF
>few|.|TRBV5-6|TRBJ1-1
TGTGCCAGCAGCTTGGACAGGCGTAAATTTAGCACTGAAGCTTTCTTT
CASSLDRRKFSTEAFF
>.|TRBD2|TRBV20-1|TRBJ2-7
TGCAGTGCTAGTCGACTAGCGGGAGCCAAGGACGAGCAGTACTTC
CSASRLAGAKDEQYF
>.|.|TRBV6-1|TRBJ2-7
TGTGCCACCCGAATTGGGTCCCTCTCCTACGAGCAGTACTTC
CATRIGSLSYEQYF
>many|.|TRBV5-1|TRBJ2-7
TGCGCCAGCAGCTTGGGACATAACTACGAGCAGTACTTC
CASSLGHNYEQYF
>few|.|TRBV12-3/TRBV12-4|TRBJ1-1
TGTGCCAGCAGTACCTACAGGGCGGGCACTGAAGCTTTCTTT
CASSTYRAGTEAFF
>few|.|TRBV27|TRBJ1-1
TGTGCCAGCACTTCCCCCCGGCCGAACACTGAAGCTTTCTTT
CASTSPRPNTEAFF
>.|.|TRBV5-1|TRBJ2-3
TGCGCCAGCACACCTGGCGGGCGCAGCACAGATACGCAGTATTTT
CASTPGGRSTDTQYF
>.|TRBD2|TRBV5-1|TRBJ2-2
TGCGCCAGCAAGCTCAGGGAGGGCGCCGGGGAGCTGTTTTTT
CASKLREGAGELFF
>.|TRBD2|TRBV27|TRBJ2-3
TGTGCCAGCAGTTGGGGGCTAGCGGGCGCTAGCGGAGATACGCAGTATTTT
CASSWGLAGASGDTQYF
>few|.|TRBV10-3|TRBJ2-7
TGTGCCATCAGACCGTCCCGGGACCTGGTCGAGCAGTACTTC
CAIRPSRDLVEQYF
>few|.|TRBV15|TRBJ1-1
TGTGCCACCGCCAGGGAGGTGAACACTGAAGCTTTCTTT
CATAREVNTEAFF
>few|.|TRBV5-1|TRBJ2-2
TGCGCCAGCAGCCCCTCCCCCGTAACAGCGAACACCGGGGAGCTGTTTTTT
CASSPSPVTANTGELFF
>.|.|TRBV10-3|TRBJ2-1
TGTGCCATCAGTGATTGGAACCGGGGACTTTACAATGAGCAGTTCTTC
CAISDWNRGLYNEQFF
>.|.|TRBV20-1|TRBJ1-1
TGCAGTGCTAGAGCTACAGTGAACACTGAAGCTTTCTTT
CSARATVNTEAFF
>few|.|TRBV10-3|TRBJ2-7
TGTGCCATCACCGAACGGCCTCAGGGCCACGAGCAGTACTTC
CAITERPQGHEQYF
>few|.|TRBV7-9|TRBJ2-5
TGTGCCAGCAGCGCGGTCCGGGAGACCCAGTACTTC
CASSAVRETQYF
>many|TRBD1|TRBV11-2|TRBJ2-7
TGTGCCAGCAGCTTAGCCGGGACAGCTTTATACGAGCAGTACTTC
CASSLAGTALYEQYF
>few|TRBD2|TRBV6-2/TRBV6-3|TRBJ2-4
TGTGCCAGCAGTTACGAGCTAGCGGGAGCCAAAAACATTCAGTACTTC
CASSYELAGAKNIQYF
>.|.|TRBV20-1|TRBJ2-1
TGCAGTGCTAGAGCCCGGGGGGCGGGAGTCTACAATGAGCAGTTCTTC
CSARARGAGVYNEQFF
>.|.|TRBV9|TRBJ2-1
TGTGCCAGCAGCGTAGCTGGAGACAATGAGCAGTTCTTC
CASSVAGDNEQFF
>few|.|TRBV12-3/TRBV12-4|TRBJ2-4
TGTGCCAGCAGGGGGGTAGCCAAAAACATTCAGTACTTC
CASRGVAKNIQYF
>once|.|TRBV9|TRBJ1-4
TGTGCCAGCAGCAGTTCGGGGAGAGGTGAAAAACTGTTTTTT
CASSSSGRGEKLFF
>few|TRBD1|TRBV5-1|TRBJ2-6
TGCGCCAGCAGCTTAGACAGGGTTGGGGCCAACGTCCTGACTTTC
CASSLDRVGANVLTF
>many|TRBD2|TRBV20-1|TRBJ2-7
TGCAGTGCTAGGACTAGCGGGAGCTCCTACGAGCAGTACTTC
CSARTSGSSYEQYF
>.|.|TRBV6-1|TRBJ2-3
TGTGCCAGCAGTGTACCTACGCAGGGGAGCGGCTTACTCACAGATACGCAGTATTTT
CASSVPTQGSGLLTDTQYF
>.|.|TRBV4-3|TRBJ2-1
TGCGCCAGCAGCCAAGTGGCCAGCGGCTCCTACAATGAGCAGTTCTTC
CASSQVASGSYNEQFF
>.|TRBD1|TRBV6-1|TRBJ2-3
TGTGCCAGCAGTCGCTCCCGGGACAGGGACACAGATACGCAGTATTTT
CASSRSRDRDTDTQYF
>.|.|TRBV25-1|TRBJ2-7
TGTGCCAGCAGTGAATATGCGGGGATGGGCTACGAGCAGTACTTC
CASSEYAGMGYEQYF
>.|.|TRBV5-1|TRBJ2-2
TGCGCCAGCAGTCCCGGGACCGCCCTCGCCTACACCGGGGAGCTGTTTTTT
CASSPGTALAYTGELFF
>few|TRBD1|TRBV20-1|TRBJ1-4
TGCAGTGCGGGACAGGGAACTAATGAAAAACTGTTTTTT
CSAGQGTNEKLFF
>few|TRBD1|TRBV10-3|TRBJ2-5
TGTGCCATCAGTGAGAGTACCACAGGGGGACCAGAGACCCAGTACTTC
CAISESTTGGPETQYF
>few|.|TRBV20-1|TRBJ2-7
TGCAGTGCTGAGGGGGGGGCGCAGACCTACGAGCAGTACTTC
CSAEGGAQTYEQYF
>.|TRBD1|TRBV7-9|TRBJ2-2
TGTGCCAGCAGCCATGGACAGGGGTCTACCGGGGAGCTGTTTTTT
CASSHGQGSTGELFF
>.|.|TRBV7-2|TRBJ2-3
TGTGCCAGCAGCTTTAGCGGATACAGCACAGATACGCAGTATTTT
CASSFSGYSTDTQYF
>.|.|TRBV20-1|TRBJ2-2
TGCAGTGCCACCAGACAGCAGACCGGGGAGCTGTTTTTT
CSATRQQTGELFF
>few|.|TRBV12-5|TRBJ2-7
TGTGCTAGTGGGGTCGGCCCGGACTACGAGCAGTACTTC
CASGVGPDYEQYF
>few|.|TRBV5-1|TRBJ2-7
TGCGCCAGCAGCTTGGGGTGGACCAGTCTGTACGAGCAGTACTTC
CASSLGWTSLYEQYF
>many|TRBD1|TRBV12-3/TRBV12-4|TRBJ2-1
TGTGCCAGCAGTGGGACAGTTACCTACAATGAGCAGTTCTTC
CASSGTVTYNEQFF